Described below is a single TCR beta chain sequence and its context. Its antigen is undetermined. This entry comes from a study of cytomegalovirus exposure and HLA in healthy donors. Findings of the study overall: Trimming of TCR beta V- and J-genes showed a link, identified in a later analysis, to a missense DCLRE1C variant. Within an earlier analysis, most TCR beta V segments proved productive either about 87% or about 30% of the time.

PCR involved 60 Vbeta and 13 Jbeta primers. Assay used: immunoSEQ multiplex PCR; TCRdb lists only in-frame clones, some missing. The specimen's table records 150,000 to 200,000 clones. Germline V lookup: CDR1 LGHNT, CDR2 FRNRAP. This CDR3 has 18 residues. The J segment lost 4 bases and the V segment lost 0 bases, leaving 13 bases of the junction unmatched. This chain joins TRBV12-5 and TRBJ1-1, with TRBD1 matching 8 bases. The sequence was obtained from a woman aged 60-75 years in good health and CMV-seronegative. The specimen sequenced was PBMCs. The CDR3 is CASGLVQGEGGLGTEAFF. For the CDR3, the DNA is TGTGCTAGTGGTTTGGTACAGGGGGAGGGGGGTTTGGGCACTGAAGCTTTCTTT.